The 12 T cell receptor beta chains given below trace back to one sample, sequenced in a study of cytomegalovirus exposure and HLA in healthy donors (TCRdb year 2017). Library generation was performed with the immunoSEQ multiplex PCR assay. For the multiplex PCR, a mixture combining 60 forward primers for TCR Vbeta segments and 13 reverse primers for TCR Jbeta segments was used. TCRdb holds this immuneACCESS table with in-frame rearrangements only. Some clones are missing; in checked studies, unresolved V genes explain under half, and the rest has no known cause. The table for this sample lists about 120,000 clones; just under 75% of them were counted only once. The ten largest account for about 2% of the sample. The sample consisted of PBMCs. The receptors originated from a human donor in good health.

The genes are TRBV7-9 and TRBJ1-1; a weak D match, TRBD1 (6 bases). With 0 bases removed from V and 3 bases from J, the gap between germline ends came to 8 bases. Germline-derived CDR1 and CDR2 are SEHNR and FQNEAQ (reference sequence). There are 14 residues in the CDR3. The CDR3 reads CASSLAGTYTEAFF. In DNA form, the CDR3 reads TGTGCCAGCAGCTTAGCGGGGACATACACTGAAGCTTTCTTT.

This clone was seen only a few times. V gene TRBV6-6 combines with J gene TRBJ1-1; D is ambiguous. V lost 5 bases to trimming and J lost 0 bases, with 7 bases between them. The CDR3 contains 13 residues. CDR1 is MNHNY, CDR2 SVGAGI, per germline (reference sequence). The CDR3: CASSPTVNTEAFF. In DNA, the CDR3 is TGTGCCAGCAGTCCTACGGTGAACACTGAAGCTTTCTTT.

The chain has TRBV13 and TRBJ2-7; TRBD1 might be the D (5 bases). The length of the CDR3 is 15 residues. CDR1 and CDR2 (germline): PRHDT, FYEKMQ (reference sequence). Between the trimmed V and J ends, which lost 5 bases and 7 bases, there was a span of 21 bases. CDR3 sequence reads: CASSPLGPGSDEQYF. For the CDR3, the DNA is TGTGCCAGCAGCCCGCTTGGGCCAGGGTCGGATGAGCAGTACTTC.

The J gene is TRBJ2-7, the V gene TRBV27; 7 bases are a match to TRBD1. CDR3 length: 16 residues. With 3 bases clipped from V and 0 bases from J, the junction kept 8 bases outside the gene matches. Germline values: CDR1 MNHEY, CDR2 SMNVEV (reference sequence). The CDR3 reads CASSFLTTGSSYEQYF. CDR3 DNA sequence: TGTGCCAGCAGTTTTCTCACGACAGGGAGCTCCTACGAGCAGTACTTC.

The J gene is TRBJ2-2, the V gene TRBV5-1; 8 nucleotides align to TRBD2. Germline values: CDR1 SGHRS, CDR2 YFSETQ. This CDR3 region has 14 residues. V lost 1 base and J lost 6; bases outside the gene matches: 2. The CDR3, as DNA: TGCGCCAGCAGCTTGTCGCGGGAGGCCGGGGAGCTGTTTTTT. Its protein product is CASSLSREAGELFF.

This clone was found a few times. The rearrangement joins TRBV19 to TRBJ2-3; D remains unclear. The CDR3 is 13 residues long. Germline CDR1 reads LNHDA; CDR2 reads SQIVND (reference sequence). V shed 7 bases and J shed 5 bases, with 13 bases lying between them. CDR3 in amino acids: CASTPPERDTQYF. CDR3 sequence (DNA): TGTGCCAGTACCCCTCCGGAGCGAGATACGCAGTATTTT.

The rearrangement uses TRBV6-5 and TRBJ1-2; TRBD1 might be the D (6 bases). This CDR3 region has 13 residues. The V gene's germline CDR1 is MNHEY and CDR2 SVGAGI. Between the trimmed V and J ends, which lost 5 bases and 4 bases, there was a span of 11 bases. This CDR3 reads CASSQQGRYGYTF. The DNA of the CDR3 is TGTGCCAGCAGTCAACAGGGACGCTATGGCTACACCTTC.

This rearrangement joins TRBV5-1 to TRBJ1-1; D ambiguous. The germline V and J ends were trimmed by 2 bases and 1 base, with 6 bases remaining between them. The CDR3 has 13 amino acids. Germline V lookup: CDR1 SGHRS, CDR2 YFSETQ. For the CDR3, the DNA is TGCGCCAGCAGCTTCGGTGCGAACACTGAAGCTTTCTTT. Residues: CASSFGANTEAFF.

The V call is TRBV6-1, the J call TRBJ1-6; TRBD1 matches 7 bases. This CDR3 is built from 14 residues. Germline-derived CDR1 and CDR2 are MNHNS and SASEGT. Losses at the gene ends were 1 base for V and 10 bases for J; bases not matched to a gene: 4. For the CDR3, the DNA is TGTGCCAGCAGTGAAGGACAGGGAGGCTCACCCCTCCACTTT. Amino acids: CASSEGQGGSPLHF.

This chain joins TRBV9 and TRBJ2-3, with D tentatively TRBD2 (6 bases). Germline CDR1 and CDR2: SGDLS and YYNGEE. Trimming shortened V by 4 bases and J by 0 bases, and 12 bases separated the two germline ends. CDR3 size: 15 residues. The CDR3 DNA reads as TGTGCCAGCAGCTCTGGGACTTTAAGCACAGATACGCAGTATTTT. Its protein product is CASSSGTLSTDTQYF.

As DNA, the CDR3 is TGCGCCAGCAGTGGGGCTGAACTAGCGGGAGGCAATGAGCAGTTCTTC. Protein sequence: CASSGAELAGGNEQFF. The rearrangement joins TRBV10-2 to TRBJ2-1; 12 bases are shared with TRBD2. The J segment lost 6 bases and the V segment lost 4 bases, leaving 7 bases of the junction unmatched. The CDR3 spans 16 residues. Germline assignment: CDR1 WSHSY and CDR2 SAAADI.

This rearrangement joins TRBV4-2 to TRBJ2-5; 10 bases line up with TRBD1. The tail of the sequence fits TRBJ2-7 better, so the J call may be wrong. The CDR3 covers 15 residues. Germline-derived CDR1 and CDR2 are LGHNA and YNFKEQ. The CDR3 DNA sequence: TGTGCCAGCAGCCAAGATCGGACAGGGGGCTACGAGCAGTACTTC. This sequence encodes CASSQDRTGGYEQYF.